The T cell receptor (beta chain) under discussion was sequenced for a study of blood T cells in healthy people across ages. Study outcomes and limitations: Donors of long life had a larger count of naive CD4+ cells and greater diversity than aged donors.

About this clonotype itself: Its antigen is unknown.

It was approximately 10 milliliters of peripheral blood that were drawn from each donor. RNA extraction gave at least 5.5 micrograms of total RNA per sample. The CDR3 has 13 amino acids. Germline CDR1 and CDR2: SNHLY and FYNNEI. For the second PCR, which ran for roughly 7 to 11 cycles, a sample-barcoded 5' primer and a J-beta primer mix were used. Sequencing recovered at least 2.5 million CDR3-containing paired-end reads from each sample. MiXCR, run by TCRdb on the 5' RACE reads, gives a single entry per CDR3 protein. The table records 950,000 to 1,200,000 distinct CDR3 sequences, approximately 38% of them present only once.

The source of this sequence is a man between 18 and 29 years old in good health. The rearrangement joins TRBV2 to TRBJ2-4; 8 nucleotides align to TRBD2. Judging by the DNA end, TRBJ2-7 fits better; the J call may be wrong. Sequenced input: blood. The CDR3 sequence: CASRTSGIYEQYF. As DNA, the CDR3 is TGTGCCAGCAGAACTAGCGGAATTTACGAGCAGTACTTC.